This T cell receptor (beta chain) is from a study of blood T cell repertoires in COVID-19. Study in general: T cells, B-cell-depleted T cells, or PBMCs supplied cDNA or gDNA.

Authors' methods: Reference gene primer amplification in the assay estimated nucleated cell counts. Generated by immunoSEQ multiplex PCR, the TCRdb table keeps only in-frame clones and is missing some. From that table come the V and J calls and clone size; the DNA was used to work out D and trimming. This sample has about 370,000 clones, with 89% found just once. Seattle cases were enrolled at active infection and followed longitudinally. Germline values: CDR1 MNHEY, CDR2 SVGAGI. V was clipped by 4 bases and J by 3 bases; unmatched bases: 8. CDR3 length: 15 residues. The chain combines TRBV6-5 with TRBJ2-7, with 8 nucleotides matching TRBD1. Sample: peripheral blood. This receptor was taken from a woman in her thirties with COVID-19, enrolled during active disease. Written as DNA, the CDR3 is TGTGCCAGCAGTTCCAGCCGGACAGGGTACTACGAGCAGTACTTC. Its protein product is CASSSSRTGYYEQYF.